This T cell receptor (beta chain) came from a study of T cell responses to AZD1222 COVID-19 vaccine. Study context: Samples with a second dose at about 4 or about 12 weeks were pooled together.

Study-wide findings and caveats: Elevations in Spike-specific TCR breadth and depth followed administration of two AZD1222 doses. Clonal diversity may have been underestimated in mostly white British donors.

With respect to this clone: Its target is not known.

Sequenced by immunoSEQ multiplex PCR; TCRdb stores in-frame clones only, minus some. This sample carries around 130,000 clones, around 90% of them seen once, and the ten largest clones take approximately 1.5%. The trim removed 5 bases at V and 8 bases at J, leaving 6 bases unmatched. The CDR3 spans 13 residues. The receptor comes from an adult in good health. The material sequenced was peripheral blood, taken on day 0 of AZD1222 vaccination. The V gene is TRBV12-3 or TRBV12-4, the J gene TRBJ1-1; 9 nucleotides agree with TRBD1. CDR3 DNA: TGTGCCAGCAGTCACGGGACAGGGAACGAAGCTTTCTTT. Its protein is CASSHGTGNEAFF.